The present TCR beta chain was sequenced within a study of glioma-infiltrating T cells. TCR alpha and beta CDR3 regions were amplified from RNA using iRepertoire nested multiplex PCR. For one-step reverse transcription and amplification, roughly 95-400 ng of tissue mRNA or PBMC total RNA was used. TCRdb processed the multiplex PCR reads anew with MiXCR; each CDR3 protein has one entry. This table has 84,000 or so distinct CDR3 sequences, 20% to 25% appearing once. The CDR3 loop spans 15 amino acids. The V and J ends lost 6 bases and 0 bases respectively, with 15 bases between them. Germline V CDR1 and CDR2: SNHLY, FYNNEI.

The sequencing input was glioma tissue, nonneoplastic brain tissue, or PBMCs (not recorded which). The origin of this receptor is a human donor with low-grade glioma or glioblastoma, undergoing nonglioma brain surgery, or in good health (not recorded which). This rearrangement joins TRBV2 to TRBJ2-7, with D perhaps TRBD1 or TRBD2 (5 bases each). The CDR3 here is CASRSGTYSSYEQYF. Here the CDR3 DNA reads TGTGCCAGCAGATCCGGGACCTACAGCTCCTACGAGCAGTACTTC.